The present entry profiles one TCR beta chain with its context. What it binds is unknown. These data originate in a study of graft-versus-host responses after intestinal transplantation. Germline V gene data show CDR1 as LNHDA and CDR2 as SQIVND (reference sequence). Unmatched junction bases numbered 2, after V lost 4 bases and J lost 6 bases. The CDR3 is made up of 13 amino acids. Generated by immunoSEQ multiplex PCR, the TCRdb table keeps only in-frame clones and is missing some. There are about 86,000 clones in the sample; 75% to 95% occur only once, and 0.5% lies in the top ten. The TCR comes from a human donor who received an intestinal transplant. Specimen: unstimulated CD8+ T cells sorted from spleen or lymph node cells, collected before intestinal transplant. J is TRBJ2-1 and V is TRBV19; TRBD1 aligns across 8 bases. The CDR3 sequence is CASSSTGGNEQFF. The CDR3, as DNA: TGTGCCAGTAGTAGTACAGGGGGCAATGAGCAGTTCTTC.